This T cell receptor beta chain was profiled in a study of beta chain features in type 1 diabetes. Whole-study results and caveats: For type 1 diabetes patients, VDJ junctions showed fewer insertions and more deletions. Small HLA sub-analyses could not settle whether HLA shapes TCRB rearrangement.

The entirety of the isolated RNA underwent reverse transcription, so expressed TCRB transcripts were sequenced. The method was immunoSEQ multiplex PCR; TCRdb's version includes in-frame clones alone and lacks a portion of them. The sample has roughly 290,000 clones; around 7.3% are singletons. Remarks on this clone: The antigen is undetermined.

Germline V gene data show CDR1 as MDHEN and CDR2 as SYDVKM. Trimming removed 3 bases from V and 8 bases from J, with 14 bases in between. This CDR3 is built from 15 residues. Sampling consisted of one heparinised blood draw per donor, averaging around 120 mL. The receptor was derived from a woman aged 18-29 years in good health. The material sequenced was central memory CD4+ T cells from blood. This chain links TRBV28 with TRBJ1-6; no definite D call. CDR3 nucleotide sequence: TGTGCCAGCAGTTTCCAGGACTCTTTTTATTCACCCCTCCACTTT. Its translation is CASSFQDSFYSPLHF.